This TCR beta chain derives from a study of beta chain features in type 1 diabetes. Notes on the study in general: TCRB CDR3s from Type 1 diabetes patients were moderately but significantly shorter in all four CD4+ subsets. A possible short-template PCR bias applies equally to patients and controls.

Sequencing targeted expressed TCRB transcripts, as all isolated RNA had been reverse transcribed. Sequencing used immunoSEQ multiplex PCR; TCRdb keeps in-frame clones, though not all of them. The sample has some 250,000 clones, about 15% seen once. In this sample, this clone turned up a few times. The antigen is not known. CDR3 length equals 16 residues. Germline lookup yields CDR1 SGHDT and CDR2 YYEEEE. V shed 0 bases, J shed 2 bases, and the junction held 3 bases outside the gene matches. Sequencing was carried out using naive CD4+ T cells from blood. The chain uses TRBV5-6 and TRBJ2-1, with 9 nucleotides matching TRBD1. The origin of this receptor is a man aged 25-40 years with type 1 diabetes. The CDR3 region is CASSLEGTGTYNEQFF. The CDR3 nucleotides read TGTGCCAGCAGCTTGGAAGGGACAGGGACCTACAATGAGCAGTTCTTC. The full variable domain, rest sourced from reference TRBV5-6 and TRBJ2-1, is DAGVTQSPTHLIKTRGQQVTLRCSPKSGHDTVSWYQQALGQGPQFIFQYYEEEERQRGNFPDRFSGHQFPNYSSELNVNALLLGDSALYLCASSLEGTGTYNEQFFGPGTRLTVL.